This T cell receptor beta chain was identified during a study of blood T cell repertoires in COVID-19. Across the study: Researchers got acute and convalescent COVID-19 samples from the United States, Italy and Spain. PBMCs, B-cell-depleted T cells, or T cells were the source of the cDNA or gDNA that made up the material.

In the authors' methods: Reference gene primers were amplified, and this amplification served to estimate nucleated cell counts. TCRdb's table, derived via immunoSEQ multiplex PCR, lists solely in-frame clones and lacks some. The V and J calls and the clone size are those of that table, but D and trimming were determined from the DNA. The data show some 170,000 clones, 70% to 90% seen once. V lost 4 bases, J lost 5 bases, and 8 bases stayed unmatched. Germline-derived CDR1 and CDR2 are LGHDT and YNNKEL (reference sequence). The CDR3 is 15 amino acids. Sequences were obtained from PBMCs or T cells enriched from blood (not recorded which). V gene TRBV3-1 (or the pseudogene TRBV3-2) combines with J gene TRBJ1-1, with TRBD1 matching 9 bases. This receptor was obtained from a man in his forties or fifties who had recovered from COVID-19. The CDR3 region is CASSLYRGQSTEAFF. CDR3 coding DNA: TGTGCCAGCAGCCTTTACAGGGGGCAGAGTACTGAAGCTTTCTTT.